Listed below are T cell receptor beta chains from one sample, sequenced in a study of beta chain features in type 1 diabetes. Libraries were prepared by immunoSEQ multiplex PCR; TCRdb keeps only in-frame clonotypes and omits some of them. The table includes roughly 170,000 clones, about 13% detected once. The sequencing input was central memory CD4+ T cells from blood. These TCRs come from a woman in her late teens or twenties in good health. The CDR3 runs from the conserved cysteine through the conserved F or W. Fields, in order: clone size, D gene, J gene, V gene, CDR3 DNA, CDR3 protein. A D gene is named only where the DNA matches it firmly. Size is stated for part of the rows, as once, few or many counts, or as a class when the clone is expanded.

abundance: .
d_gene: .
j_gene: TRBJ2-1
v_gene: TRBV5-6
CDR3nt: TGTGCCAGCAGCTTGGAGGGGCGACTTCCCTCATACAATGAGCAGTTCTTC
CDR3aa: CASSLEGRLPSYNEQFF

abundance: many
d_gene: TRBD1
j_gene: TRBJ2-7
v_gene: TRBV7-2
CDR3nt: TGTGCCAGCAGCTTTAGGGGGACAGCTTCCTACGAGCAGTACTTC
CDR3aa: CASSFRGTASYEQYF

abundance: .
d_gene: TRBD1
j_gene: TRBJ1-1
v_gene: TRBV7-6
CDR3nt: TGTGCCAGCAGGCGGACAGGGGGCACCACTGAAGCTTTCTTT
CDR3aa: CASRRTGGTTEAFF

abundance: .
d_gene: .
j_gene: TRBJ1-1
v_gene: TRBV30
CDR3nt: TGTGCCTGGAGTGTAGGAGGGGAAGGGACCTTTAACACTGAAGCTTTCTTT
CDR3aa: CAWSVGGEGTFNTEAFF

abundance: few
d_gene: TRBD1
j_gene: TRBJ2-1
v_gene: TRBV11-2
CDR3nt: TGTGCCAGCGGGGGACAGCGCTACAATGAGCAGTTCTTC
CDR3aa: CASGGQRYNEQFF

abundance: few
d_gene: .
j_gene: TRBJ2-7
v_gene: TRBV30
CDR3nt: TGTGCCTGGTCAGGGGCAAGCTCCTACGAGCAGTACTTC
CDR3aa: CAWSGASSYEQYF

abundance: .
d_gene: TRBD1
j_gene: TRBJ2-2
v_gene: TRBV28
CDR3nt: TGTGCCAGCAGTTTGGTAGTGACAGGGTACACCGGGGAGCTGTTTTTT
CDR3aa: CASSLVVTGYTGELFF

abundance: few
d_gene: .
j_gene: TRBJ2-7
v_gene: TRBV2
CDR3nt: TGTGCCAGCAGTTTTACAGGGAACTACGAGCAGTACTTC
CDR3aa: CASSFTGNYEQYF

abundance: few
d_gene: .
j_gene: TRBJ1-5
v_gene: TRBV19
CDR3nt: TGTGCCAGTAGTATATTTTGGGAGGGCGGGCAGCCCCAGCATTTT
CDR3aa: CASSIFWEGGQPQHF

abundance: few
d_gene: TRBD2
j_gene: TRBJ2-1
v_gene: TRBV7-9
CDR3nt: TGTGCCAGCAGCTTAAGGACTAGCGGGAGACATGAGCAGTTCTTC
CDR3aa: CASSLRTSGRHEQFF

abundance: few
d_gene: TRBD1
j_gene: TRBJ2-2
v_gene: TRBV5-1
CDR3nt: TGCGCCAGCAGCTGGAGAGGACAGGGGGGCACCGGGGAGCTGTTTTTT
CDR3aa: CASSWRGQGGTGELFF

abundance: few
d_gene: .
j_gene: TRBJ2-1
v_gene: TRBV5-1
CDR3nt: TGCGCCAGCAGCTTGGGGGGGGTCTACAATGAGCAGTTCTTC
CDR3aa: CASSLGGVYNEQFF

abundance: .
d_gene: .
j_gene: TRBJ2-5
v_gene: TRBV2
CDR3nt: TGTGCCAGCAGGGAAACGGGCGGGGTTACCAAAGAGACCCAGTACTTC
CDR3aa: CASRETGGVTKETQYF

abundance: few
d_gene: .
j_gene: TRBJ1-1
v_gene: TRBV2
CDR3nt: TGTGCCAGCAGTGTCTTTACTGAAGCTTTCTTT
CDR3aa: CASSVFTEAFF

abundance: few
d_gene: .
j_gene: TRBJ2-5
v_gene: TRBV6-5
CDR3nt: TGTGCCAGCAGTTACTCTTTTTTGCAGGGTGTTGAGACCCAGTACTTC
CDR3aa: CASSYSFLQGVETQYF

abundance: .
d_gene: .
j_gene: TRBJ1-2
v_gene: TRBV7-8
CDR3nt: TGTGCCAGCACCAACTCGTTTGGCTACACCTTC
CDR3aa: CASTNSFGYTF

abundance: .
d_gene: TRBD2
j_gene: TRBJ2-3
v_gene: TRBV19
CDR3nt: TGTGCCAGTAGCCCCCGGACTAGCAGCACAGATACGCAGTATTTT
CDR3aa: CASSPRTSSTDTQYF

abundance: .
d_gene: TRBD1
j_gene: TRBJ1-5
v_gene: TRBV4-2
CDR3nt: TGTGCCAGCAGCCAAGATCGGAACAGGGGAAATCAGCCCCAGCATTTT
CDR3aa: CASSQDRNRGNQPQHF

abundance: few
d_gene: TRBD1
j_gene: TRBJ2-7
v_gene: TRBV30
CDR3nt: TGTGCCTGGACCGGGGACAGGGGGGTATACGAGCAGTACTTC
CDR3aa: CAWTGDRGVYEQYF

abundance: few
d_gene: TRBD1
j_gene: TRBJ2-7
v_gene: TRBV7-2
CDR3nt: TGTGCCAGCAGCTCCGGGACAGGGTTCTACGAGCAGTACTTC
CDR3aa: CASSSGTGFYEQYF

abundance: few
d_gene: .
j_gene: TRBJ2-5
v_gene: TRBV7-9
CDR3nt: TGTGCCAGCAGCCCGACAGCGTACCAAGAGACCCAGTACTTC
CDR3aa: CASSPTAYQETQYF

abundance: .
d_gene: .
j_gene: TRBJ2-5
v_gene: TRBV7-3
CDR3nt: TGTGCCAGCAGCTCCCCCAGGTGGAGGGCGGACACCCAAGAGACCCAGTACTTC
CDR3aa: CASSSPRWRADTQETQYF

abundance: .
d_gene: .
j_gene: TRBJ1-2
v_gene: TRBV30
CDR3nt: TGTGCCTGGAGCCCCCGGGGTGCTAACTATGGCTACACCTTC
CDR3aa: CAWSPRGANYGYTF

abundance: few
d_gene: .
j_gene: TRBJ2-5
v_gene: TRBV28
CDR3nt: TGTGCCACTCTTCAAGAGACCCAGTACTTC
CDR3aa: CATLQETQYF

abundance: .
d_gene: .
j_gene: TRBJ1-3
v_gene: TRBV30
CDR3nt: TGTGCCTGGGGACGGACAGCCTCTGGAAACACCATATATTTT
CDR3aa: CAWGRTASGNTIYF

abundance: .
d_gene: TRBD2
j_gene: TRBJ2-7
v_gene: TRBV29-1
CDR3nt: TGCAGCGGCCGCCGGGAGGTCGGCGAGCAGTACTTC
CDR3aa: CSGRREVGEQYF

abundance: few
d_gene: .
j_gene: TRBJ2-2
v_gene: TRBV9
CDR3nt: TGTGCCAGCAGCGCACCACCCAGGGGGAACACCGGGGAGCTGTTTTTT
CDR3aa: CASSAPPRGNTGELFF

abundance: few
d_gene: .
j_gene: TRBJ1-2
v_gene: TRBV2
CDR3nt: TGTGCCAGCAGTGAAACAGGGCTTGGCTACACCTTC
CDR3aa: CASSETGLGYTF

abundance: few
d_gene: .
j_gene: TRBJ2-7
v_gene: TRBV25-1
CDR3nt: TGTGCCAGCAGTGAATATATTGATAGGGGCGAGCAGTACTTC
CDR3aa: CASSEYIDRGEQYF